The source of this T cell receptor beta chain is a study of blood T cell repertoires in COVID-19. Study-level background: Material from acute and convalescent COVID-19 was sourced from the United States, Italy and Spain. The cDNA or gDNA used as material had been derived from T cells, B-cell-depleted T cells, or PBMCs.

The germline V gene encodes CDR1 SGHRS and CDR2 YFSETQ. V was shortened by 4 bases and J by 15 bases, with 17 bases between the two germline ends. This CDR3 contains 12 residues. Original methodology: Nucleated cell number was recorded as an estimate derived from reference gene primer amplification. The table came from immunoSEQ multiplex PCR; TCRdb's copy has only in-frame clones and leaves some out. V, J and clone size were drawn from that table, and D and trimming were deduced from the DNA. The sample has about 240,000 clones; about 80% are singletons. V usage is TRBV5-1 and J usage is TRBJ2-1; D perhaps matches TRBD1 (6 bases). This TCR came from a woman older than 75 with acute or convalescent COVID-19. Sequencing was performed on peripheral blood. In DNA, the CDR3 is TGCGCCAGCAGCGTGCCCGGGACAAGGTTGTTCTTC. Translation: CASSVPGTRLFF.